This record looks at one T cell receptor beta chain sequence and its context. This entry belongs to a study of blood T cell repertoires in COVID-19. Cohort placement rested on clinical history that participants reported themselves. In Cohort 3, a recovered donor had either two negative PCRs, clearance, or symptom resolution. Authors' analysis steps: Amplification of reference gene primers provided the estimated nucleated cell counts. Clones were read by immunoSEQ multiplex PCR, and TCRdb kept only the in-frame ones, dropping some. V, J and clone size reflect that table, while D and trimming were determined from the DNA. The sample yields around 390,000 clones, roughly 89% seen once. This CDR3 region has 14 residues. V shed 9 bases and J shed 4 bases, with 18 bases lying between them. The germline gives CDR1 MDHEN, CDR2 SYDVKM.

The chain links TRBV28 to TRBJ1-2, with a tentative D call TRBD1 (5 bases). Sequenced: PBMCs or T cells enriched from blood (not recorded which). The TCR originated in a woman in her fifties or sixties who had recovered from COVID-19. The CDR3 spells CASYRAGDSYGYTF. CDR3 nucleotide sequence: TGTGCCAGTTATCGGGCCGGAGACAGCTATGGCTACACCTTC.